This TCR beta chain was sequenced in a study of CD8 T cell repertoires and HIV-1 epitope variants (dated by TCRdb to the early 2020s). Regarding the study in general: T cells were stimulated in separate culture wells with each of twenty-five peptides representing autologous and known Gag and Nef epitope variants. Cultures ran for around ten days in IMDM with gentamicin, with half-media changes on days 3 and 7 adding IL-2, IL-7 and IL-15. A CMV, EBV and flu peptide pool, the Ebola AY9 epitope as negative control, and a no-peptide well were included as control conditions. An aliquot of 1M T cells was set aside as an uncultured baseline condition, separate from the 83 T cell cultures. T cells were enriched with the EasySep Human T Cell Enrichment Kit and co-cultured with equal numbers of autologous T cell-negative cells as antigen-presenting cells. Three Gag epitope families and Nef HW9 and YT9 were included among the tested epitopes. A total of some 84 T cell cultures were run, with each culture condition done in triplicate except for one peptide, which was done in duplicate. Overall study results and their limits: Nine antigen-specific TCR beta clonotypes were identified, and roughly 6 of them appeared cross-reactive for autologous or known escape epitope variants. The Nef KF9 family was recognized by five clonotypes and the HW9 family by one, and no responses to the TAALDMSHF plasma variant were observed. The assay identified only TCR beta chains and indicated proliferation in response to antigen, without indicating T cell function or cytokine profile.

A note on this clone: Its target antigen remains unknown. No per-base quality is available; no much larger clone lies one base away.

After removal of 6 bases from V and 4 bases from J, the junction retains 10 bases not matched to a gene. The CDR1 and CDR2 encoded by the germline V gene are SNHLY and FYNNEI. The CDR3 runs 16 amino acids, cysteine and phenylalanine included. Of the read, only the CDR3 DNA is kept; its 48 bases are in frame from base 1. The EasySep Human CD8+ T Cell Enrichment Kit was used on day 10 to isolate CD8+ T cells from every culture. Sequencing of TCR beta CDR3 regions was done on the immunoSEQ platform at survey depth. The QIAamp DNA micro kit was used to extract genomic DNA from every cultured and uncultured CD8+ T cell population. The source study handled its data this way. Samples with fewer than 5,000 productive reads were excluded, resulting in the removal of about 7% of the roughly 80 HIV peptide-stimulated cultures. Sequences were trimmed to CDR3 by a MANAFEST web app, and nonproductive sequences, CDR3s under 5 amino acids, and sequences not starting with C or ending with F/W were removed. To count as antigen-specific, a clonotype had to be expanded in at least 2 of 3 replicates compared with the no-peptide control at FDR 0.01, and only within one epitope family. Specific clonotypes also needed at least fivefold higher frequency than in wells stimulated with peptides from other epitope families. Held by TCRdb, this immuneACCESS table contains in-frame sequences only and omits some clones. Under half of the omission traces to an unresolved V gene where checked; the cause of the rest is unknown. Clone size and V and J calls were adopted from that table, with D and trimming inferred from the DNA. The sample profile shows about 2,600 clones; around 65% of them were found once. The biggest ten clones account for 40% to 55% of the sample.

Recombination joined TRBV2 with TRBJ2-5, with 11 junctional bases fitting TRBD2. Sequencing input: cultured CD8+ T cells derived from PBMCs. This clonotype was sampled from a male donor with HIV. In nucleotide form, the sequence is TGTGCCAGCAGATCCCGTTTAGCGGGGGGGTCAGAGACCCAGTACTTC. Its translation is CASRSRLAGGSETQYF.